This TCR beta chain was identified during a study of technical replicates of blood from a few donors. Profiled with immunoSEQ multiplex PCR; TCRdb holds only in-frame clones, not every one. The sample carries 90,000 to 100,000 clones, approximately 95% recorded once. Losses at the gene ends were 0 bases for V and 5 bases for J; bases not matched to a gene: 6. The length of the CDR3 is 15 residues. Germline CDR1 is SGHDT and CDR2 is YYEEEE. The V and J genes are TRBV5-6 and TRBJ2-7, with TRBD2 matching 9 bases. Sequenced material: T cells isolated from PBMCs. The sequence was obtained from a human donor in good health. The CDR3 here is CASSLVIAGVDEQYF. The CDR3 DNA sequence: TGTGCCAGCAGCTTGGTGATAGCGGGAGTTGACGAGCAGTACTTC.